Listed here are 20 T cell receptor beta chains from one sample, sequenced in a study of regulatory T cells in long-lasting Graves disease. Time point indicated: persistent/refractory GD, antithyroid drugs over 5 years with positive TRAb. With RNA extracted from PBMCs as input, the TCR library was made. To make TCR beta libraries, researchers used iRepertoire HTBI primers and Arm-PCR of CDR3 regions. TCRdb passed the multiplex PCR reads through MiXCR, listing each CDR3 protein once. The sample lists 400,000 to 500,000 distinct CDR3 sequences; about 20% were seen once. Sequences were derived from peripheral blood mononuclear cells (PBMCs), sampled when the disease was refractory, from a patient treated with antithyroid drugs. The receptors come from a female donor with Graves disease.

This clonotype was detected a few times. The J gene is TRBJ1-3, the V gene TRBV6-2 or TRBV6-3; D gene uncertain. The germline V gene encodes CDR1 MNHEY and CDR2 SVGEGT. The CDR3 covers 15 residues. Trimming pared 3 bases from V and 0 bases from J, leaving 9 bases between. The CDR3 reads CASSYHSPSGNTIYF. The CDR3, as DNA: TGTGCCAGCAGTTATCACTCCCCCTCTGGAAACACCATATATTTT.

This clonotype occurred many times. The rearrangement links TRBV15 to TRBJ2-7, with no clear D. Trimming removed 0 bases from V and 0 bases from J, with 6 bases in between. The length of the CDR3 is 14 residues. Germline V gene data show CDR1 as LNHNV and CDR2 as YYDKDF (reference sequence). The DNA for the CDR3 is TGTGCCACCAGCAGAGATTTGAGCTCCTACGAGCAGTACTTC. This codes for CATSRDLSSYEQYF.

In its sample, this clonotype was seen many times. V gene TRBV12-3 or TRBV12-4 combines with J gene TRBJ2-7, with 7 positions matching TRBD1. With V trimmed by 3 bases and J by 7 bases, 9 bases remained unmatched. This CDR3 is 14 amino acids long. The CDR3 DNA is TGTGCCAGCAGTTTTTTCAACGGCAGGGGGGAGCAGTACTTC. It translates to CASSFFNGRGEQYF.

The rearrangement links TRBV7-2 to TRBJ1-2; D call uncertain. V was clipped by 5 bases and J by 8 bases, with 21 bases between them. This CDR3 contains 15 residues. CDR1 and CDR2 (germline): SGHTA, FQGNSA. This CDR3 reads CASSVTRLEVKGYTF. Here the CDR3 DNA reads TGTGCCAGCAGCGTAACCAGGCTGGAAGTGAAAGGCTACACCTTC.

This clonotype was seen repeatedly, ten times or more. The chain uses TRBV27 and TRBJ1-1, with unresolved D. CDR1 is MNHEY, CDR2 SMNVEV, per germline (reference sequence). V lost 6 bases, J lost 1 base, and 12 bases lay in between. The CDR3 consists of 14 residues. The CDR3 is CASSSAFRNTEAFF. The CDR3 DNA reads as TGTGCCAGCAGCTCGGCTTTCAGGAACACTGAAGCTTTCTTT.

Note on this clonotype: Since no conserved phenylalanine or tryptophan closes the CDR3, a read error is the likely cause. V and J are TRBV5-1 and TRBJ2-5; possibly TRBD1 for D (6 bases). The germline gives CDR1 SGHRS, CDR2 YFSETQ. This CDR3 comprises 11 residues. V was cut by 6 bases and J by 3 bases, with 6 bases left in between. As DNA, the CDR3 is TGCGCCAGCACAGGGGAAGAGACCCAGTACCTC. Translated: CASTGEETQYL.

This clonotype was seen a handful of times. The chain joins TRBV19 to TRBJ2-7; D is possibly TRBD2 (6 bases). Deletions cut 5 bases from V and 4 bases from J, with 21 bases between. Per the germline V gene, CDR1 is LNHDA and CDR2 is SQIVND (reference sequence). The CDR3 has 16 residues. CDR3 in amino acids: CASSGIAGTEIYEQYF. CDR3 sequence (DNA): TGTGCCAGTAGTGGAATCGCCGGGACTGAGATTTACGAGCAGTACTTC. Full variable domain (rest looked up from reference TRBV19 and TRBJ2-7): DGGITQSPKYLFRKEGQNVTLSCEQNLNHDAMYWYRQDPGQGLRLIYYSQIVNDFQKGDIAEGYSVSREKKESFPLTVTSAQKNPTAFYLCASSGIAGTEIYEQYFGPGTRLTVT.

Of note for this clonotype: This may come from a read error, since a much larger clone is one base off. V gene TRBV11-2 combines with J gene TRBJ2-5; 8 nucleotides match TRBD1. The CDR3 loop spans 16 amino acids. CDR1 and CDR2 (germline): SGHAT, FQNNGV. CDR3 residues: CASSLRGTGYQEAQYF. The CDR3 coding sequence is TGTGCCAGCAGCTTAAGAGGGACAGGCTACCAAGAGGCCCAGTACTTC. The variable domain in full, with the rest retrieved from reference TRBV11-2 and TRBJ2-5, is EAGVAQSPRYKIIEKRQSVAFWCNPISGHATLYWYQQILGQGPKLLIQFQNNGVVDDSQLPKDRFSAERLKGVDSTLKIQPAKLEDSAVYLCASSLRGTGYQEAQYFGPGTRLLVL.

This sequence joins TRBV11-3 and TRBJ2-6, with TRBD1 matching over 8 bases. Looked up from germline, CDR1 is SGHNT and CDR2 is YENEEA. The ends lost 5 bases at V and 1 base at J; junction bases unmatched: 10. The CDR3 consists of 18 residues. The DNA of the CDR3 is TGTGCCAGCAGCCCTCGGACAGGGACGCTGTCTGGGGCCAACGTCCTGACTTTC. Encoded protein: CASSPRTGTLSGANVLTF.

This clonotype was observed at least ten times. This sequence joins TRBV28 and TRBJ1-4, with no clear D. CDR1 MDHEN and CDR2 SYDVKM come from the germline V gene. V was trimmed by 2 bases and J by 7 bases, leaving 5 bases between them. The CDR3 has 12 residues. Written as DNA, the CDR3 is TGTGCCAGCAGTTTACGTGGTGAAAAACTGTTTTTT. This sequence encodes CASSLRGEKLFF.

In regard to this clonotype: This may be a read error: a much more frequent sequence differs by one nucleotide. The chain has TRBV5-1 and TRBJ1-1; D remains unclear. Deletions cut 6 bases from V and 6 bases from J, with 9 bases between. This CDR3 has 11 amino acids. CDR1 and CDR2 from the germline V gene are SGHRS and YFSETQ. The CDR3 reads CASIGIAEAFF. As DNA, the CDR3 is TGCGCCAGCATAGGGATTGCTGAAGCTTTCTTT. Variable domain in full (rest from reference TRBV5-1 and TRBJ1-1): KAGVTQTPRYLIKTRGQQVTLSCSPISGHRSVSWYQQTPGQGLQFLFEYFSETQRNKGNFPGRFSGRQFSNSRSEMNVSTLELGDSALYLCASIGIAEAFFGQGTRLTVV.

Concerning this clonotype itself: A much larger clonotype is one base distant, so this may be a read error. The V call is TRBV7-2, the J call TRBJ1-4, with D possibly TRBD1 on 5 matching bases. The CDR3 spans 14 residues. Looked up from germline, CDR1 is SGHTA and CDR2 is FQGNSA. The CDR3 sequence is CASSLQGAFEKLSF. The CDR3, as DNA: TGTGCCAGCAGCTTACAAGGGGCATTTGAAAAACTGTCTTTT.

The table lists this clonotype with many counts. The chain links TRBV6-1 to TRBJ1-5; D may be TRBD1 (5 bases). The CDR3 is 15 residues long. V was clipped by 2 bases and J by 5 bases, with 13 bases between them. The germline gives CDR1 MNHNS, CDR2 SASEGT. This CDR3 is CASSESIGGDQPQHF. The CDR3 region has the DNA TGTGCCAGCAGTGAATCTATTGGGGGGGATCAGCCCCAGCATTTT.

This clonotype was detected only a few times. J is TRBJ2-1 and V is TRBV19, with 12 bases lining up with TRBD2. The CDR3 loop spans 16 amino acids. Losses at the gene ends were 6 bases for V and 9 bases for J; bases not matched to a gene: 12. Germline-derived CDR1 and CDR2 are LNHDA and SQIVND (reference sequence). In DNA form, the CDR3 reads TGTGCCAGTAGGACTAGCGGGGGACCTGATAGGGGTGAGCAGTTCTTC. It is translated as CASRTSGGPDRGEQFF.

In its sample, this clonotype was seen many times. This chain links TRBV6-1 with TRBJ1-2, with D possibly TRBD1 on 6 matching bases. The CDR3 is 14 amino acids. Trimming cost V 0 bases and J 8 bases, with 13 bases left between them. From germline, CDR1 is MNHNS and CDR2 SASEGT. The CDR3 DNA follows: TGTGCCAGCAGTGAAGCGGGGGCTCTCAAGGGCTACACCTTC. It translates to CASSEAGALKGYTF.

In its sample, this clonotype was seen many times. The chain links TRBV28 to TRBJ2-7; D is unclear. Per germline, CDR1 MDHEN and CDR2 SYDVKM. The CDR3 covers 13 residues. V was clipped by 4 bases and J by 3 bases, with 10 bases between them. The CDR3 loop is CASSSQEDYEQYF. CDR3 bases: TGTGCCAGCAGTTCACAAGAAGACTACGAGCAGTACTTC.

The rearrangement links TRBV2 to TRBJ2-7, with 7 bases that match TRBD2. Germline V gene lookup returns CDR1 SNHLY and CDR2 FYNNEI. There are 13 residues in the CDR3. The junction had 9 bases not matched to a gene; V was cut back by 11 bases and J by 2 bases. The CDR3 region is CASEGAGTYEQYF. CDR3 DNA: TGTGCCTCCGAGGGAGCGGGAACCTACGAGCAGTACTTC.

The table lists this clonotype with many counts. The chain couples TRBV20-1 to TRBJ2-2, with 7 positions matching TRBD1. The germline V gene has CDR1 DFQATT and CDR2 SNEGSKA (reference sequence). J was trimmed by 0 bases and V by 2 bases; bases with no gene match: 3. The CDR3 consists of 15 residues. CDR3 sequence (DNA): TGCAGTGCTAGAAAACAGGGGCCGAACACCGGGGAGCTGTTTTTT. It encodes CSARKQGPNTGELFF.

At least ten counts were recorded for this clonotype. The chain couples TRBV2 to TRBJ2-7; D call uncertain. V was cut by 6 bases and J by 3 bases, with 15 bases left in between. CDR1 SNHLY and CDR2 FYNNEI come from the germline V gene. This CDR3 is 14 amino acids long. CDR3 sequence (DNA): TGTGCCAGCAGATTTAGTGGGGATTTCTACGAGCAGTACTTC. This encodes CASRFSGDFYEQYF.

The sample holds many counts of this clonotype. The chain links TRBV6-4 to TRBJ2-7; 7 bases align to TRBD1. The junction had 8 bases not matched to a gene; V was cut back by 9 bases and J by 3 bases. The germline CDR1 and CDR2 sequences are MRHNA and SNTAGT. This CDR3 is built from 13 residues. DNA of the CDR3: TGTGCCAGACTCCCGACAGGGATCTACGAGCAGTACTTC. It encodes CARLPTGIYEQYF.